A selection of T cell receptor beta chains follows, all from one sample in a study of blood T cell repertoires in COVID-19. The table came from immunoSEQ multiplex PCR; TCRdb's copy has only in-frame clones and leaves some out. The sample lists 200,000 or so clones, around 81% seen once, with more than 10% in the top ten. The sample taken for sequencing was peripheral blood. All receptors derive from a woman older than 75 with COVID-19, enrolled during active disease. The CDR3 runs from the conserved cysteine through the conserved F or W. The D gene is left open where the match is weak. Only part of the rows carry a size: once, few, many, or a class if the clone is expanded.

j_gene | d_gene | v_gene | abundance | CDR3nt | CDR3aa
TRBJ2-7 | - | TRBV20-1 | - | TGCAGTGCTAGTCAGGGATCCTACGAGCAGTACTTC | CSASQGSYEQYF
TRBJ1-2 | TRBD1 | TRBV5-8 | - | TGTGCCAGCAGCCCCGGGCGGGACAGGGGTCGGGGTAACTATGGCTACACCTTC | CASSPGRDRGRGNYGYTF
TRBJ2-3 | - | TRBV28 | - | TGTGCCAGCAGTTTATCCGCTAGCGAAAGCACAGATACGCAGTATTTT | CASSLSASESTDTQYF
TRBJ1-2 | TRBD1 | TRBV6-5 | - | TGTGCCAGCAGTTACGCAGGGGGCAACTATGGCTACACCTTC | CASSYAGGNYGYTF
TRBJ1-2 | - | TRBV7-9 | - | TGTGCCAGCAGCTTCGACAATAACTATGGCTACACCTTC | CASSFDNNYGYTF
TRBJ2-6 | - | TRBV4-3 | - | TGCGCCAGCAGCCAAATGCAGGGGACTGGGGCCAACGTCCTGACTTTC | CASSQMQGTGANVLTF
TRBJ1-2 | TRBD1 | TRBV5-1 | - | TGCGCCAGCAGCTTGGGCGGGACAGGGTTCGGCTACACCTTC | CASSLGGTGFGYTF
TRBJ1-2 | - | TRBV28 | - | TGTGCCAGCAAGAGGGCGCGGGGCTACACCTTC | CASKRARGYTF
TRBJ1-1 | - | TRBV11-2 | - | TGTGCCAGCAGCTTAGTAGGTGGGGGCGCGGGGGGACGTGAAGCTTTCTTT | CASSLVGGGAGGREAFF
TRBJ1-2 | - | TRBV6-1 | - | TGTGCCAGCAGTGAATTAGGGGGATATGGCTACACCTTC | CASSELGGYGYTF
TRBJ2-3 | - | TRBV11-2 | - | TGTGCCAGCAGCCAGACTAGGAAGGATACGCAGTATTTT | CASSQTRKDTQYF
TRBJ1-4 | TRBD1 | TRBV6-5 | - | TGTGCCAGCATTCAGGGGGCGGCATATGAAAAACTGTTTTTT | CASIQGAAYEKLFF
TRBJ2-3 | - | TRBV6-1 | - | TGTGCCAGCAGTGAAGGGTGGAGGACAGATACGCAGTATTTT | CASSEGWRTDTQYF
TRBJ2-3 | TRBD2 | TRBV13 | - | TGTGCCAGCAGCTTAGAAGCGGGGCTAGATACGCAGTATTTT | CASSLEAGLDTQYF
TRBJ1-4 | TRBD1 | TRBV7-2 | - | TGTGCCAGCAGCTACCGACAGGGGGCTGAAAAACTGTTTTTT | CASSYRQGAEKLFF
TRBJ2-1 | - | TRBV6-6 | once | TGTGCCAGCAGTTGGGAGGGGGGCTACAATGAGCAGTTCTTC | CASSWEGGYNEQFF
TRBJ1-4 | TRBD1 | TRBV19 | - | TGTGCCAGTAGTACAGGGGGCGAAAAACTGTTTTTT | CASSTGGEKLFF
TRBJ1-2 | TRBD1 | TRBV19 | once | TGTGCCAGTAGGCTGACAGGGCCCTATGGCTACACCTTC | CASRLTGPYGYTF
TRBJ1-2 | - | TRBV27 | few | TGTGCCAGCAGTTCCATCGAGGCGTTGGGCTATGGCTACACCTTC | CASSSIEALGYGYTF
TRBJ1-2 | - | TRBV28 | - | TGTGCCAGCAGTACAGGGACCAACTATGGCTACACCTTC | CASSTGTNYGYTF
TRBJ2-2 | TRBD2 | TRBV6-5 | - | TGTGCCAGCAGTTACGGAGCGGGAGGGAGTACCGGGGAGCTGTTTTTT | CASSYGAGGSTGELFF
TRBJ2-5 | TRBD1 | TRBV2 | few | TGTGCCAGCAGCCTAGGCATCGGACAGGGCGGGACCCAGTACTTC | CASSLGIGQGGTQYF
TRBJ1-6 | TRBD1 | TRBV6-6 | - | TGTGCCAGCAGAGGACAGGGGTCACCCCTCCACTTT | CASRGQGSPLHF
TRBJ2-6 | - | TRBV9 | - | TGTGCCAGCAGCGAGAGGGGGGGCCGTATGGACTTTGGGGCCAACGTCCTGACTTTC | CASSERGGRMDFGANVLTF
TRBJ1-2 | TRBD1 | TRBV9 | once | TGTGCCAGCAAAAGGGCCGGGACAGTTTATGGCTACACCTTC | CASKRAGTVYGYTF
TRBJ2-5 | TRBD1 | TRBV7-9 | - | TGTGCAGTTGGGGGACAGACCCTCCAAGAGACCCAGTACTTC | CAVGGQTLQETQYF
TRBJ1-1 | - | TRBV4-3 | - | TGCGCCAGCAGCCAAGTCTCAGGGGAGGAAGCTTTCTTT | CASSQVSGEEAFF
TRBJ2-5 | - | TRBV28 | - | TGTGCCAGCAGTTCAGGAGAGACCCAGTACTTC | CASSSGETQYF
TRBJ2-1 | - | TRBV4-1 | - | TGCGCCAGCAGCCAAGTGCGGTTTAGTCCCCTCCCGGGACAAAAGGCCGATGAGCAGTTCTTC | CASSQVRFSPLPGQKADEQFF
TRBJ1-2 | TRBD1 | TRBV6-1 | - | TGTGCCAGCAGTGAAGGGACAGGGGGCTGGTATGGCTACACCTTC | CASSEGTGGWYGYTF
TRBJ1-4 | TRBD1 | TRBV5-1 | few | TGCGCCAGCAGCTTGATCCAGGGGGCAACTAATGAAAAACTGTTTTTT | CASSLIQGATNEKLFF
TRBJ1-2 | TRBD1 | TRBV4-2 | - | TGTGCCAGCAGCCAAACCGGGACAGCAACTGGCTACACCTTC | CASSQTGTATGYTF
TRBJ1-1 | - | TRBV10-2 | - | TGCGCCAGCCACGGTGCAGGGAACACTGAAGCTTTCTTT | CASHGAGNTEAFF
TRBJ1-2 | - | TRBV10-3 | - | TGTGCCATCAGTGAGTTTCTCCAGGGTTTAGCTAACTATGGCTACACCTTC | CAISEFLQGLANYGYTF
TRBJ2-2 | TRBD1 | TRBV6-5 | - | TGTGCCAGCAGTCGCACAGGGGGCTTCACCGGGGAGCTGTTTTTT | CASSRTGGFTGELFF
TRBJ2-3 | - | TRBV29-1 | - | TGCAGCGTTGGGGACTTCACAGATACGCAGTATTTT | CSVGDFTDTQYF
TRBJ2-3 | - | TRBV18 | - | TGTGCCAGCTCCCTACCACAGGTTGCCGCAGATACGCAGTATTTT | CASSLPQVAADTQYF
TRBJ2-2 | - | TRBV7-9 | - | TGTGCCAGCAGCTTGGGCATGAACACCGGGGAGCTGTTTTTT | CASSLGMNTGELFF
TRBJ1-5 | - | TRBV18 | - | TGTGCCAGCTCCCCTACTCACAGGGGCAATCAGCCCCAGCATTTT | CASSPTHRGNQPQHF
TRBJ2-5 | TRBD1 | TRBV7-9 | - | TGTGCCAGCAGCTCCCCCGGGACAGGGGGCATGGAGACCCAGTACTTC | CASSSPGTGGMETQYF
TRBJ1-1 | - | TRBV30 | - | TGTGCCTGGAGAGCCCCGGGGGGCACTGAAGCTTTCTTT | CAWRAPGGTEAFF
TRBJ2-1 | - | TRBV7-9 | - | TGTGCCAGCAGCCCGGGAGTATTCCGTAATGAGCAGTTCTTC | CASSPGVFRNEQFF
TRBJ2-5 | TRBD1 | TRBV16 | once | TGTGCCAGCAGCCAATCTTGGACAGGGGAGACCCAGTACTTC | CASSQSWTGETQYF
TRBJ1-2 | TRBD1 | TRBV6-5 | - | TGTGCCAGCAGGGGGACAGGGTTGAGCTATGGCTACACCTTC | CASRGTGLSYGYTF
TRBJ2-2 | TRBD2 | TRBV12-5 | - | TGTGCTAGTGGTTTGCCCCCTAGGGGGCGCGAGCGGGAGGGCCGCGACACCGGGGAGCTGTTTTTT | CASGLPPRGREREGRDTGELFF
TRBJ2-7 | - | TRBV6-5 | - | TGTGCCAGCAGTTACTCGAGTCTAGCCCGTCCGGGCGAGCAGTACTTC | CASSYSSLARPGEQYF
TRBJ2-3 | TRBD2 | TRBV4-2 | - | TGTGCCAGCAGCCCCGGACTAGCGGGGGCCTACACAGATACGCAGTATTTT | CASSPGLAGAYTDTQYF
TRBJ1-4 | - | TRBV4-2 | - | TGTGCCAGCAGCCAAGAGGGGGGGGATGAAAAACTGTTTTTT | CASSQEGGDEKLFF
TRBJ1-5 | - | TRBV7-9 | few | TGTGCCAGCAGCATCCCAGGGGTTGCTCGGCAGCCCCAGCATTTT | CASSIPGVARQPQHF
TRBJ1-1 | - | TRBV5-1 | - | TGCGCCAGCAGCTTCACTTCGAACACTGAAGCTTTCTTT | CASSFTSNTEAFF
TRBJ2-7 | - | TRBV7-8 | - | TGTGCCAGCAGCTTACAGGGAGGCAGGTTCTACGAGCAGTACTTC | CASSLQGGRFYEQYF